These T cell receptor beta chains were read from a single sample in a study of Graves' ophthalmopathy and Graves' hyperthyroidism. MiXCR was run by TCRdb on the multiplex PCR reads, yielding one entry per CDR3 protein. The repertoire consists of about 400,000 distinct CDR3 sequences, with roughly 20% occurring once and the leading ten covering around 3%. Sequencing used peripheral blood. The receptors derive from a young woman with stable Graves' hyperthyroidism. Both conserved end residues are part of each CDR3. The order of the fields is J gene, clone size, V gene, D gene, CDR3 protein, CDR3 DNA. The D gene is left open where the match is weak. Clone size is given for some rows only: seen once, a few or many times, or a class if the clone is expanded.

TRBJ2-7,many,TRBV9,NA,CASSVGDPGPYEQYF,TGTGCCAGCAGCGTAGGGGACCCGGGCCCCTACGAGCAGTACTTC
TRBJ1-2,many,TRBV30,TRBD1,CAWHRDRGRRGYTF,TGTGCCTGGCACCGGGACAGGGGAAGAAGAGGCTACACCTTC
TRBJ2-7,many,TRBV13,NA,CASSLGESYEQYF,TGTGCCAGCAGCTTAGGTGAATCCTACGAGCAGTACTTC
TRBJ2-5,NA,TRBV5-6,TRBD1,CASSLTGQGALGTQYF,TGTGCCAGCAGCTTAACTGGACAGGGGGCTTTAGGGACCCAGTACTTC
TRBJ2-7,once,TRBV28,NA,CASSFFSVRNYEQYF,TGTGCCAGCAGTTTCTTCAGCGTGAGGAACTACGAGCAGTACTTC
TRBJ2-7,many,TRBV15,TRBD2,CATSRVGTSGMQYF,TGTGCCACCAGCAGAGTCGGGACTAGCGGGATGCAGTACTTC
TRBJ1-6,many,TRBV5-8,TRBD1,CASSQDRVYNSPLHF,TGTGCCAGCAGCCAAGACAGGGTGTATAATTCACCCCTCCACTTT
TRBJ1-2,NA,TRBV6-5,NA,CASSYSLWGDVDGYTF,TGTGCCAGCAGTTACTCGCTCTGGGGTGATGTAGATGGCTACACCTTC
TRBJ1-1,NA,TRBV29-1,NA,CSVEDRLYRDEACF,TGCAGCGTTGAAGATCGATTATACAGGGACGAAGCTTGCTTT
TRBJ2-7,few,TRBV30,NA,CAWSRFDEQYF,TGTGCCTGGAGTCGCTTTGACGAGCAGTACTTC
TRBJ2-7,NA,TRBV5-1,NA,CASRSHSAPREQYF,TGCGCCAGCAGGTCCCATAGCGCCCCACGAGAACAGTACTTC
TRBJ2-7,many,TRBV6-5,NA,CATRTGQFPPYEQYF,TGTGCCACCCGAACTGGACAGTTCCCTCCCTACGAGCAGTACTTC
TRBJ1-1,many,TRBV27,TRBD1,CASSRRGGTEAFF,TGTGCCAGCAGCCGCAGGGGGGGCACTGAAGCTTTCTTT
TRBJ2-2,many,TRBV2,TRBD2,CASSGSSGRFTGELFF,TGTGCCAGCAGTGGGTCTAGCGGGAGATTTACCGGGGAGCTGTTTTTT
TRBJ1-1,many,TRBV19,NA,CASSTRTGTSEAFF,TGTGCCAGTAGTACCCGGACGGGAACGAGTGAAGCTTTCTTT
TRBJ2-7,many,TRBV11-2,NA,CASSLRGRDGYYEQYF,TGTGCCAGCAGCTTAAGAGGACGGGACGGGTACTACGAGCAGTACTTC
TRBJ1-1,many,TRBV6-1,NA,CASSEGGDDTEAFF,TGTGCCAGCAGTGAAGGAGGGGACGACACTGAAGCTTTCTTT
TRBJ2-5,many,TRBV24-1,TRBD1,CATSDSWTGEETQYF,TGTGCCACCAGTGATTCCTGGACAGGAGAAGAGACCCAGTACTTC
TRBJ1-5,many,TRBV7-3,TRBD1,CASSSDRGRVSNQPQHF,TGTGCCAGCAGCTCCGACAGGGGCCGAGTGAGCAATCAGCCCCAGCATTTT
TRBJ1-1,many,TRBV5-1,NA,CASSFVGKDTEAFF,TGCGCCAGCAGCTTTGTGGGCAAGGACACTGAAGCTTTCTTT
TRBJ1-1,many,TRBV20-1,TRBD1,CSARGGRNTEAFF,TGCAGTGCCAGGGGGGGGCGGAACACTGAAGCTTTCTTT
TRBJ2-7,many,TRBV11-3,TRBD2,CASSLGLAGGTYEQYF,TGTGCCAGCAGCTTAGGACTAGCGGGAGGCACCTACGAGCAGTACTTC
TRBJ2-7,NA,TRBV29-1,NA,CSVEGPRGGTPYEQYF,TGCAGCGTTGAGGGGCCCCGCGGGGGCACCCCCTACGAGCAGTACTTC
TRBJ2-7,many,TRBV5-1,TRBD1,CASSVKSGQVTYEQYF,TGCGCCAGCAGCGTGAAATCAGGACAGGTAACCTACGAGCAGTACTTC
TRBJ2-5,NA,TRBV2,NA,CASSVKHSETQYF,TGTGCCAGCAGTGTGAAACATTCTGAGACCCAGTACTTC
TRBJ1-2,few,TRBV7-2,NA,CASTLSQANYGYTF,TGTGCCAGCACTTTATCTCAGGCTAACTATGGCTACACCTTC
TRBJ2-5,NA,TRBV9,NA,CASSSGPRQETQYF,TGTGCCAGCAGCTCCGGACCGCGCCAAGAGACCCAGTACTTC
TRBJ1-2,many,TRBV20-1,TRBD1,CSASRSGTAYGYTF,TGCAGTGCTTCCCGTTCCGGGACAGCCTATGGCTACACCTTC
TRBJ1-1,NA,TRBV7-3,NA,CTSSLGQGEACF,TGTACCAGCAGCTTAGGGCAGGGTGAAGCTTGCTTT
TRBJ1-3,many,TRBV20-1,NA,CSVSKSPGNTIYF,TGCAGTGTCTCTAAGAGTCCCGGAAACACCATATATTTT
TRBJ1-1,NA,TRBV12-3/TRBV12-4,NA,CASSSRGRGTEAFF,TGTGCCAGCAGTTCACGGGGGCGAGGAACTGAAGCTTTCTTT
TRBJ2-1,few,TRBV20-1,TRBD2,CSARTRELGHRNNEQFF,TGCAGTGCTAGAACGCGGGAGCTGGGGCATCGAAACAATGAGCAGTTCTTC
TRBJ1-2,few,TRBV7-9,NA,CASSHDLTPSYGYTF,TGTGCCAGCAGCCACGACCTCACCCCATCCTATGGCTACACCTTC
TRBJ1-2,many,TRBV2,NA,CASSESGGAGYTF,TGTGCCAGCAGTGAATCGGGGGGGGCCGGCTACACCTTC
TRBJ1-6,few,TRBV30,NA,CAWAHKNSPLHF,TGTGCCTGGGCGCACAAGAATTCACCCCTCCACTTT
TRBJ2-7,many,TRBV20-1,NA,CSARGGLSYEQYF,TGCAGTGCTAGAGGAGGGTTGAGTTACGAGCAGTACTTC
TRBJ2-5,NA,TRBV29-1,NA,CSVEDQAGAVVKTQYF,TGCAGCGTTGAAGATCAGGCGGGGGCAGTTGTTAAGACCCAGTACTTC
TRBJ2-5,many,TRBV7-2,TRBD1,CASSSTGQEQETQYF,TGTGCCAGCAGCTCCACAGGACAGGAACAAGAGACCCAGTACTTC
TRBJ2-2,NA,TRBV11-2,NA,CASRLEEQREDVTGELFF,TGTGCCAGCAGGTTAGAGGAGCAGAGGGAGGATGTTACCGGGGAGCTGTTTTTT
TRBJ1-3,many,TRBV9,NA,CASSVGFVGNTTYF,TGTGCCAGCAGCGTAGGCTTTGTTGGAAACACCACATATTTT